This T cell receptor beta chain was retrieved from a study of CD8 T cells in ankylosing spondylitis (dated by TCRdb to the late 2010s). Turning to the overall study: T cell receptor beta repertoires were profiled in healthy donors and ankylosing spondylitis patients so that disease-linked TCR variants could be found. The whole study cohort included 108 healthy donors and about two dozen ankylosing spondylitis patients. Samples of peripheral blood were taken, and for ankylosing spondylitis patients, synovial fluid was collected as well.

For this chain, trimming is 0 bases at the V end and 8 bases at the J end, and the number of junction bases without a gene match is 7. The CDR3 runs 14 residues from the cysteine to the phenylalanine. The sequence is cut down to CDR3 DNA, 42 bases in frame from base 1. Reading the germline V gene (reference sequence) gives CDR1 DFQATT and CDR2 SNEGSKA. This clonotype was seen a handful of times. Its antigen is still unknown. No much larger clone is present one base from it, and per-base qualities are unavailable. The instrument was an Illumina HiSeq 2500. TCR beta libraries were prepared by quantitative 5'-RACE with molecular barcodes. The paper's processing steps were these. A new computational method based on a probabilistic model of VDJ rearrangement was used to identify disease-linked TCR variants. In TCRdb, the public reads were trimmed at Q25 with fastp and aligned with MiXCR, with productive beta chains retained. Rows are unified per CDR3 protein, each entry keeping the most common DNA and genes. Clone size and V and J calls follow TCRdb, not the original study. The sample table holds around 890,000 distinct CDR3 sequences, of which 12% were seen once. About 0.49% of the sample comes from the top ten.

Results the study describes overall, beyond this receptor: Some of the motif variants had been reported before in the synovial fluid and blood of reactive arthritis patients, a finding that suggests common disease-initiation mechanisms. According to the report, matched synovial fluid samples from ankylosing spondylitis patients were significantly enriched for the disease-linked clones. The disease-linked clones showed a CD8+ phenotype and occurred at relatively low frequencies in peripheral blood. A TCR beta motif made up of several highly homologous amino acid variants appeared to be characteristic of blood from ankylosing spondylitis patients.

The sequence came from a male donor with ankylosing spondylitis. The sample consisted of blood, either unsorted or a sorted T cell fraction (not recorded which). The chain is made from TRBV20-1 and TRBJ2-1; TRBD2 agrees with 7 junctional bases. The DNA is as follows: TGCAGTGCTAGAGAGGGACTATTAATCGATGAGCAGTTCTTC. This yields the protein CSAREGLLIDEQFF.